The next 9 T cell receptor beta chains were all read from a single sample in a study of blood T cell repertoires in COVID-19. Profiled with immunoSEQ multiplex PCR; TCRdb holds only in-frame clones, not every one. This sample has about 350,000 clones; about 90% occur once, and the top ten carry about 6.9%. The sequenced material came from peripheral blood. These receptors all come from a woman aged 45-65 years with COVID-19, enrolled during active disease.

V usage is TRBV6-5 and J usage is TRBJ2-6; the match to TRBD1 covers 7 bases. Germline CDR1 MNHEY, CDR2 SVGAGI. After removal of 7 bases from V and 0 bases from J, the junction contained 3 bases not matched to a gene. CDR3 length equals 15 residues. The CDR3 reads CASTPGGSGANVLTF. CDR3 coding DNA: TGTGCCAGCACGCCAGGGGGCTCTGGGGCCAACGTCCTGACTTTC.

The V call is TRBV28, the J call TRBJ2-5; 7 bases align to TRBD2. The germline V gene encodes CDR1 MDHEN and CDR2 SYDVKM. There are 17 residues in the CDR3. With V trimmed by 7 bases and J by 1 base, 15 bases remained unmatched. The CDR3, as DNA: TGTGCCAGCACCCCTCCCTTGGGAGGGAGGGCCCAAGAGACCCAGTACTTC. Encoded protein: CASTPPLGGRAQETQYF.

About this clone itself: This sample includes further DNA sequences coding for the same CDR3. The chain recombines TRBV19 with TRBJ1-1; D ambiguous. The ends were cut back, 3 bases at V and 2 bases at J, with 7 bases in the middle. The length of the CDR3 is 13 residues. Germline CDR1 and CDR2: LNHDA and SQIVND (reference sequence). The CDR3 is CASSITVNTEAFF. The CDR3 DNA reads TGTGCCAGTAGTATCACGGTTAACACTGAAGCTTTCTTT.

The chain is built from TRBV5-1 and TRBJ2-1; no definite D call. The length of the CDR3 is 15 residues. Trimming took 5 bases from V and 0 from J, leaving 12 bases between them. Germline CDR1 reads SGHRS; CDR2 reads YFSETQ. The CDR3 protein is CASRPALSSYNEQFF. The CDR3 DNA reads TGCGCCAGCAGGCCCGCCCTGAGCTCCTACAATGAGCAGTTCTTC.

CDR3 sequence reads: CAISETGDSIYF. CDR3 nucleotides: TGTGCCATCAGTGAAACGGGGGACTCCATATATTTT. The chain is built from TRBV10-3 and TRBJ1-3; tentatively, D is TRBD1 (5 bases). V dropped 3 bases and J dropped 11 bases, with 11 bases sitting between them. The CDR3 has 12 amino acids. Germline loops: CDR1 ENHRY, CDR2 SYGVKD.

The V and J genes are TRBV7-8 and TRBJ2-7, with 9 bases fitting TRBD1. Unmatched junction bases numbered 10, after V lost 4 bases and J lost 6 bases. The CDR3 extends over 15 amino acids. Germline V CDR1 and CDR2: SGHVS, FQNEAQ. The CDR3 loop is CASSSPGTGFFEQYF. The CDR3 DNA reads as TGTGCCAGCAGCTCCCCCGGGACAGGGTTTTTCGAGCAGTACTTC.

The V and J genes are TRBV19 and TRBJ2-6, with TRBD1 as a possible D gene (6 bases). V lost 10 bases to trimming and J lost 0 bases, with 16 bases between them. There are 16 residues in the CDR3. Germline V gene sequence: CDR1 LNHDA, CDR2 SQIVND (reference sequence). The CDR3 sequence is CATTGKKDSGANVLTF. CDR3 coding DNA: TGTGCCACCACAGGGAAAAAAGACTCTGGGGCCAACGTCCTGACTTTC.

This rearrangement joins TRBV30 to TRBJ1-3; unclear D gene. V was pared by 2 bases and J by 4 bases, with 9 bases between. Germline V gene lookup returns CDR1 GTSNPN and CDR2 SVGIG (reference sequence). The CDR3 has 13 amino acids. The CDR3 is CAWSWTAGNTIYF. The CDR3 DNA follows: TGTGCCTGGAGTTGGACTGCCGGAAACACCATATATTTT.

There are a few counts of this clone. This chain joins TRBV2 and TRBJ2-7, with D possibly matching TRBD2 (5 bases). This CDR3 contains 14 residues. V lost 8 bases and J lost 0, with 14 bases in between. The V gene's germline CDR1 is SNHLY and CDR2 FYNNEI. CDR3 nucleotides: TGTGCCAGCTTTAGAGGGTCCCACTCCTACGAGCAGTACTTC. Its protein is CASFRGSHSYEQYF.